A single sample is the source of the 9 T cell receptor beta chains below, sequenced in a study of glioma-infiltrating T cells after dendritic cell vaccination. Clones were read by immunoSEQ multiplex PCR, and TCRdb kept only the in-frame ones, dropping some. The sample consists of under 35,000 clones, 90% to 95% of them appearing once. Sequences were derived from blood, sampled before dendritic cell vaccination. These receptors all come from a human donor with glioblastoma.

The chain joins TRBV28 to TRBJ1-5; possible D gene TRBD1, 6 bases. Germline loops: CDR1 MDHEN, CDR2 SYDVKM. The CDR3 length is 13 residues. V lost 6 bases and J 11 bases, leaving 17 bases between the germline ends. The DNA for the CDR3 is TGTGCCAGCAGCGGAACAGGGTCCCGAGCCCAGCATTTT. Its translation is CASSGTGSRAQHF.

The chain employs TRBV2 and TRBJ2-3, with TRBD2 matching 7 bases. V dropped 4 bases and J dropped 1; count of bases not matched to a gene: 5. The CDR3 is 15 amino acids. CDR1 and CDR2 (germline): SNHLY, FYNNEI. This CDR3 reads CASSGGGIGTDTQYF. CDR3 nucleotides: TGTGCCAGCAGTGGCGGGGGTATCGGCACAGATACGCAGTATTTT. Complete variable domain (other parts from reference TRBV2 and TRBJ2-3): EPEVTQTPSHQVTQMGQEVILRCVPISNHLYFYWYRQILGQKVEFLVSFYNNEISEKSEIFDDQFSVERPDGSNFTLKIRSTKLEDSAMYFCASSGGGIGTDTQYFGPGTRLTVL.

This chain links TRBV7-9 with TRBJ2-3, with TRBD2 matching over 10 bases. Germline lookup yields CDR1 SEHNR and CDR2 FQNEAQ (reference sequence). The CDR3 extends over 15 amino acids. V gave up 3 bases and J gave up 2 bases; unmatched junction bases: 2. The CDR3 nucleotides read TGTGCCAGCAGCTTTAGCGGGGGGACCACAGATACGCAGTATTTT. Its protein is CASSFSGGTTDTQYF.

A single count supports this clone. The junction departs from germline at one end; a sequencing error may be responsible. The CDR3 DNA is TGCAGTCATTTTCCGGGGTTGGCCTTC. Protein: CSHFPGLAF. The chain is built from TRBV29-1 and TRBJ1-2, with D hard to call. CDR1 and CDR2 (germline): SQVTM, ANQGSEA. CDR3 length equals 9 residues.

This clone appeared a few times. The V call is TRBV11-3, the J call TRBJ2-1, with a weak D call TRBD1 (5 bases). The CDR3 is 17 amino acids. Per germline, CDR1 SGHNT and CDR2 YENEEA. V was clipped by 5 bases and J by 0 bases, with 17 bases between them. Here the CDR3 DNA reads TGTGCCAGCAGCCCGAGTGGCAGGGCCAGCTCCTACAATGAGCAGTTCTTC. This encodes CASSPSGRASSYNEQFF.

This clone has just one count. The genes are TRBV19 and TRBJ2-7; the D gene is possibly TRBD1 (6 bases). Looked up from germline, CDR1 is LNHDA and CDR2 is SQIVND (reference sequence). Trimming pared 6 bases from V and 0 bases from J, leaving 12 bases between. CDR3 length: 14 residues. CDR3 sequence (DNA): TGTGCCAGTAGAGTAGACAGGTCCTCCTACGAGCAGTACTTC. Residues: CASRVDRSSYEQYF.

The CDR3 sequence: CASSRLDRGRTGELFF. DNA for the CDR3: TGTGCCAGTAGTCGACTCGACAGGGGGCGTACCGGGGAGCTGTTTTTT. The chain links TRBV19 to TRBJ2-2, with 10 bases that match TRBD1. Losses at the gene ends were 5 bases for V and 5 bases for J; bases not matched to a gene: 8. Germline CDR1 reads LNHDA; CDR2 reads SQIVND (reference sequence). This CDR3 contains 16 residues.

V and J are TRBV27 and TRBJ2-3; D uncertain. This CDR3 has 16 residues. Germline V lookup: CDR1 MNHEY, CDR2 SMNVEV (reference sequence). V was trimmed by 4 bases and J by 7 bases, leaving 21 bases between them. The CDR3 region is CASSSPVAGTTYTQYF. CDR3 in DNA: TGTGCCAGCAGTTCCCCCGTGGCTGGAACGACTTATACGCAGTATTTT.

The chain links TRBV10-1 to TRBJ1-2; D is unresolved. This CDR3 is 17 amino acids long. Germline V gives CDR1 WNHNN, CDR2 SYGVQD (reference sequence). V gave up 5 bases and J gave up 4 bases, with 23 bases separating them. The DNA of the CDR3 is TGCGCCAGCAGTTCTTGCCTAAGTCGCGGAAAGACCTATGGCTACACCTTC. Amino acids: CASSSCLSRGKTYGYTF.